This entry lists 14 T cell receptor beta chains sequenced from one sample in a study of T cell responses to AZD1222 COVID-19 vaccine. The assay was immunoSEQ multiplex PCR, and TCRdb's table has in-frame clones only and misses some. The sample has some 150,000 clones, around 87% seen once; the top ten hold over 4%. Sequences were derived from peripheral blood, sampled 28 days after the second AZD1222 dose. These receptors came from an adult who received the AZD1222 COVID-19 vaccine.

This clone occurred once. The genes are TRBV7-2 and TRBJ1-5, with 7 bases aligning to TRBD1. V gave up 5 bases and J gave up 0 bases; unmatched junction bases: 7. This CDR3 comprises 16 residues. Germline values: CDR1 SGHTA, CDR2 FQGNSA. The CDR3 coding sequence is TGTGCCAGCAGCCCTTACGGGACAGTTAGCAATCAGCCCCAGCATTTT. This sequence encodes CASSPYGTVSNQPQHF.

J is TRBJ2-2 and V is TRBV9; D is ambiguous. The CDR3 length is 16 residues. Germline CDR1 and CDR2: SGDLS and YYNGEE. The V end was cut by 0 bases, the J end by 0 bases, with 9 bases between. DNA of the CDR3: TGTGCCAGCAGCGTAGGGCTATATACGAACACCGGGGAGCTGTTTTTT. It yields the protein CASSVGLYTNTGELFF.

This chain uses TRBV7-9 with TRBJ1-2; TRBD1 aligns across 7 bases. The CDR3 is 15 amino acids. V was clipped by 5 bases and J by 5 bases; unmatched bases: 11. Germline CDR1 SEHNR, CDR2 FQNEAQ (reference sequence). CDR3 amino acids: CASSNDRERTYGYTF. As DNA, the CDR3 is TGTGCCAGCAGCAACGACAGGGAGCGGACGTATGGCTACACCTTC.

The chain is built from TRBV3-1 (or the pseudogene TRBV3-2) and TRBJ1-6, with 7 bases aligning to TRBD1. The V gene end was trimmed by 6 bases and the J gene end by 6 bases; junction bases not matched to a gene: 5. Germline loops: CDR1 LGHDT, CDR2 YNNKEL (reference sequence). The CDR3 has 14 residues. The CDR3 DNA reads as TGTGCCAGCAGGGAACAGGGGTTTAATTCACCCCTCCACTTT. Residues: CASREQGFNSPLHF.

This clone was observed a handful of times. This rearrangement joins TRBV30 to TRBJ1-2; 7 bases are shared with TRBD1. The V gene's germline CDR1 is GTSNPN and CDR2 SVGIG (reference sequence). This CDR3 region has 16 residues. The V segment lost 0 bases and the J segment 1 base; nucleotides outside the gene matches: 8. The DNA of the CDR3 is TGTGCCTGGAGTGTATTCCGGACAGGCGGTAACTATGGCTACACCTTC. As protein: CAWSVFRTGGNYGYTF.

The J gene is TRBJ1-6, the V gene TRBV2; the D gene is possibly TRBD1 (5 bases). Trimming removed 7 bases from V and 7 bases from J, with 11 bases in between. This CDR3 contains 13 residues. Germline lookup yields CDR1 SNHLY and CDR2 FYNNEI. The CDR3 DNA reads TGTGCCAGCAACGGGGCAGAAAATTCACCCCTCCACTTT. As protein: CASNGAENSPLHF.

The rearrangement joins TRBV30 to TRBJ1-2; no reliable D call. Germline V lookup: CDR1 GTSNPN, CDR2 SVGIG (reference sequence). The V gene lost 3 bases and the J gene lost 6 bases, with 20 bases spanning the gap. The CDR3 consists of 15 residues. In DNA, the CDR3 is TGTGCCTGGAGGCCGCTCGGGGTGGTTAGGGATGGCTACACCTTC. Encoded protein: CAWRPLGVVRDGYTF.

J is TRBJ1-3 and V is TRBV11-2; possible D gene TRBD1, 6 bases. Trimming pared 2 bases from V and 2 bases from J, leaving 7 bases between. This CDR3 has 14 residues. From germline, CDR1 is SGHAT and CDR2 FQNNGV. CDR3 protein: CASSLSGAGNTIYF. Here the CDR3 DNA reads TGTGCCAGCAGCTTATCAGGGGCTGGAAACACCATATATTTT. The complete variable domain, with remaining parts taken from reference TRBV11-2 and TRBJ1-3, reads EAGVAQSPRYKIIEKRQSVAFWCNPISGHATLYWYQQILGQGPKLLIQFQNNGVVDDSQLPKDRFSAERLKGVDSTLKIQPAKLEDSAVYLCASSLSGAGNTIYFGEGSWLTVV.

This clone has a single count. V gene TRBV9 combines with J gene TRBJ1-6; 7 positions agree with TRBD1. In germline, CDR1 is SGDLS, CDR2 YYNGEE. The length of the CDR3 is 14 residues. Trimming at V came to 2 bases and at J to 14 bases, leaving 10 bases not matched to a gene. The CDR3 DNA sequence: TGTGCCAGCAGCGTGGGACAGACCCACGACACCCTCCACTTT. It specifies CASSVGQTHDTLHF. Supplemented by reference TRBV9 and TRBJ1-6, the full variable domain reads DSGVTQTPKHLITATGQRVTLRCSPRSGDLSVYWYQQSLDQGLQFLIQYYNGEERAKGNILERFSAQQFPDLHSELNLSSLELGDSALYFCASSVGQTHDTLHFGNGTRLTVT.

The chain is built from TRBV5-5 and TRBJ2-7; D unclear. Germline V lookup: CDR1 SGHKS, CDR2 YYEKEE (reference sequence). V shed 6 bases and J shed 0 bases, with 13 bases lying between them. The CDR3 length is 14 residues. CDR3 amino acids: CASTPGWSSYEQYF. The DNA for the CDR3 is TGTGCCAGCACCCCCGGTTGGAGCTCCTACGAGCAGTACTTC. Using reference TRBV5-5 and TRBJ2-7 for the parts outside the CDR3, the full variable domain is DAGVTQSPTHLIKTRGQQVTLRCSPISGHKSVSWYQQVLGQGPQFIFQYYEKEERGRGNFPDRFSARQFPNYSSELNVNALLLGDSALYLCASTPGWSSYEQYFGPGTRLTVT.

This clone was detected only a few times. This sequence joins TRBV15 and TRBJ1-1, with 7 bases lining up with TRBD1. The germline CDR1 and CDR2 sequences are LNHNV and YYDKDF (reference sequence). The V and J ends lost 1 base and 1 base, in that order; junction bases with no gene match: 3. This CDR3 contains 15 residues. The CDR3 nucleotides read TGTGCCACCAGCAGAGTGACAGGGCAGAACACTGAAGCTTTCTTT. This translates into CATSRVTGQNTEAFF.

This clone was seen a few times. The chain employs TRBV7-9 and TRBJ1-2; no clear D gene. The V end lost 1 base, the J end lost 8 bases, and 8 bases lay between the germline ends. The germline V gene encodes CDR1 SEHNR and CDR2 FQNEAQ (reference sequence). The CDR3 length is 12 residues. CDR3 sequence (DNA): TGTGCCAGCAGCTTAGACCTCTTGGGCTACACCTTC. Translated, it gives CASSLDLLGYTF.

The chain uses TRBV29-1 and TRBJ1-2; no firm D call. Germline-derived CDR1 and CDR2 are SQVTM and ANQGSEA. This CDR3 is built from 11 residues. Trimming took 6 bases from V and 3 from J, leaving 8 bases between them. This chain's CDR3 is CSVEDYYGYTF. The DNA of the CDR3 is TGCAGCGTAGAGGATTACTATGGCTACACCTTC.

The chain links TRBV7-8 to TRBJ2-7; 10 bases match TRBD1. Germline V gene sequence: CDR1 SGHVS, CDR2 FQNEAQ. This CDR3 spans 15 amino acids. Unmatched junction bases numbered 8, after V lost 7 bases and J lost 2 bases. The CDR3 protein is CASIPGTGVTYEQYF. The CDR3 DNA sequence: TGTGCCAGCATCCCCGGGACAGGGGTAACCTACGAGCAGTACTTC.